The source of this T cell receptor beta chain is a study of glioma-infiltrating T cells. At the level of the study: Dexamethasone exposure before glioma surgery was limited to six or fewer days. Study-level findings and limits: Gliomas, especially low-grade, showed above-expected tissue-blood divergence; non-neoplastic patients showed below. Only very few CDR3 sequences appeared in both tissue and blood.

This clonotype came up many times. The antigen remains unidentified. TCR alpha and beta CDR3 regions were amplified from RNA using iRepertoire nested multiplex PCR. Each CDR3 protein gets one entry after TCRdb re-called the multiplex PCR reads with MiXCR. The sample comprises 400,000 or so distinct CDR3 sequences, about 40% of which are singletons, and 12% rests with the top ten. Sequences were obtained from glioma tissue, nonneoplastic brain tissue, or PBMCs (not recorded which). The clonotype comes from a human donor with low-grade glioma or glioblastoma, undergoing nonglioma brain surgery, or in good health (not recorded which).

CDR3 nucleotides: TGCAGTGCTAGAGTGGCGGAGTATAGCAATCAGCCCCAGCATTTT. Protein sequence: CSARVAEYSNQPQHF. V usage is TRBV20-1 and J usage is TRBJ1-5; D is unclear. CDR3 length: 15 amino acids. Trimming cost V 1 base and J 0 bases, with 10 bases left between them. Germline lookup yields CDR1 DFQATT and CDR2 SNEGSKA (reference sequence).